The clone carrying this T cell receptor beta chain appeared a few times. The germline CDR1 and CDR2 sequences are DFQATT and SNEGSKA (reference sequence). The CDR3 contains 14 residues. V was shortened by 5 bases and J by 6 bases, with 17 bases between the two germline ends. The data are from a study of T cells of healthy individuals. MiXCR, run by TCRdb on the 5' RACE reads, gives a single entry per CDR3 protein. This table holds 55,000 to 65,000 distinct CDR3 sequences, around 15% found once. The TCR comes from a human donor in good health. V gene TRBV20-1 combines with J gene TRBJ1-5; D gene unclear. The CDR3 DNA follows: TGCAGTGCTTTAGGAGCTGAGGGAGGTCAGCCCCAGCATTTT. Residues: CSALGAEGGQPQHF.